This T cell receptor (beta chain) was identified in a study of post-analysis software for immune sequencing data. Study-wide findings and caveats: Significantly decreased normalized Chao1 diversity was recorded for multiple sclerosis patients relative to controls. When patients were compared with controls, four to six TRBV segments were more frequent, TRBV5-6, TRBV5-1 and TRBV20-1 among them. Analysis by F measure revealed that same-batch samples clustered strongly together.

Included in the TCR beta cDNA libraries were unique molecular identifiers. TCRdb independently ran MiXCR on the PCR reads; one entry per CDR3 protein. The data hold roughly 800,000 distinct CDR3 sequences, with roughly 30% observed a single time. This clonotype was seen many times. Its cognate antigen is unknown. Losses at the gene ends were 6 bases for V and 3 bases for J; bases not matched to a gene: 8. Germline V CDR1 and CDR2: SGHRS, YFSETQ. The CDR3 covers 16 residues. This receptor was identified in a girl aged 10-17 years with multiple sclerosis. The V and J genes are TRBV5-1 and TRBJ2-5, with TRBD2 matching over 13 bases. Input material: blood. This chain's CDR3 is CASTQHGTSGEETQYF. Written as DNA, the CDR3 is TGCGCCAGCACGCAACACGGGACTAGCGGGGAAGAGACCCAGTACTTC.